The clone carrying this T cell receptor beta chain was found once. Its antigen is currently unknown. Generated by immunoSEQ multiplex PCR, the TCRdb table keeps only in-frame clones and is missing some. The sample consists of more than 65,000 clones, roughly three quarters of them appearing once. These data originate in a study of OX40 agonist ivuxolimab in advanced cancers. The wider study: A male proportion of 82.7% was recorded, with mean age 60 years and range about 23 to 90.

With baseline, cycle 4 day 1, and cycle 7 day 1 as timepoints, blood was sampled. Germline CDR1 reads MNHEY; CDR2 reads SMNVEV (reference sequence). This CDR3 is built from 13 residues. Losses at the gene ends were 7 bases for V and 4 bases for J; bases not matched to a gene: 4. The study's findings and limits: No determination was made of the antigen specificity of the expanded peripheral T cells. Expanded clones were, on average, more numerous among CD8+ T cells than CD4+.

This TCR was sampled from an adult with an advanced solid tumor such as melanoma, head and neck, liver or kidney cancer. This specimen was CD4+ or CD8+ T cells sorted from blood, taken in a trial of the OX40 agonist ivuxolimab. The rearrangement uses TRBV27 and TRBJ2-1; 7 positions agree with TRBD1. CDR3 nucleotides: TGTGCCAGCACCCGGACAGGTTACAATGAGCAGTTCTTC. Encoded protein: CASTRTGYNEQFF.